Shown below are 29 T cell receptor beta chains from a single sample sequenced in a study of T cell changes during pregnancy in multiple sclerosis. TCRdb keeps only in-frame clones here, not all; method: immunoSEQ multiplex PCR. This sample has 40,000 to 60,000 clones, with 92% found just once. Sample: CD4+ T cells from peripheral blood mononuclear cells, taken after pregnancy. The origin of the receptors is a female donor with multiple sclerosis, enrolled in a pregnancy study.

This CDR3 reads CASSPSQRPSYEQYF. In nucleotides, the CDR3 is TGTGCCAGCAGTCCATCACAGCGGCCGTCCTACGAGCAGTACTTC. This chain uses TRBV27 with TRBJ2-7, with D tentatively TRBD2 (5 bases). Trimming stripped 5 bases from V and 1 base from J, with 15 bases between. This CDR3 contains 15 residues. The V gene's germline CDR1 is MNHEY and CDR2 SMNVEV (reference sequence).

The rearrangement links TRBV29-1 to TRBJ1-2, with no clear D. In germline, CDR1 is SQVTM, CDR2 ANQGSEA. The CDR3 has 11 residues. The V end lost 7 bases, the J end lost 4 bases, and 10 bases lay between the germline ends. The CDR3, as DNA: TGCAGCGCAGAGGGAGGCTATGGCTACACCTTC. Protein sequence: CSAEGGYGYTF.

The rearrangement joins TRBV7-2 to TRBJ2-7; tentatively, D is TRBD1 (6 bases). V was clipped by 0 bases and J by 6 bases, with 15 bases between them. Looked up from germline, CDR1 is SGHTA and CDR2 is FQGNSA. The CDR3 runs 15 residues. In nucleotides, the CDR3 is TGTGCCAGCAGCTTAGCCAGGGGCGGTTCATCCGAGCAGTACTTC. Translating it yields CASSLARGGSSEQYF.

This chain uses TRBV18 with TRBJ1-2, with D unresolved. Germline V CDR1 and CDR2: KGHSH, LQKENI. The CDR3 sequence is 13 residues long. V was shortened by 3 bases and J by 5 bases, with 10 bases between the two germline ends. The CDR3 loop is CASSPDGLYGYTF. CDR3 coding DNA: TGTGCCAGCTCACCGGACGGACTATATGGCTACACCTTC. The whole variable domain, remainder taken from reference TRBV18 and TRBJ1-2, is NAGVMQNPRHLVRRRGQEARLRCSPMKGHSHVYWYRQLPEEGLKFMVYLQKENIIDESGMPKERFSAEFPKEGPSILRIQQVVRGDSAAYFCASSPDGLYGYTFGSGTRLTVV.

The chain recombines TRBV5-1 with TRBJ2-7; 9 positions match TRBD1. Germline CDR1 is SGHRS and CDR2 is YFSETQ. This CDR3 has 16 amino acids. With V trimmed by 4 bases and J by 0 bases, 8 bases remained unmatched. The CDR3 loop is CASSLGTGTYSYEQYF. The CDR3 DNA reads TGCGCCAGCAGCCTAGGGACAGGGACCTACTCCTACGAGCAGTACTTC.

This chain links TRBV2 with TRBJ1-2; D is possibly TRBD1 (6 bases). The V end was cut by 6 bases, the J end by 8 bases, with 16 bases between. Germline loops: CDR1 SNHLY, CDR2 FYNNEI. The CDR3 sequence is 13 residues long. The CDR3 spells CASRDPGVDGYTF. In nucleotides, the CDR3 is TGTGCCAGCAGGGATCCAGGGGTTGACGGCTACACCTTC.

This clone was counted once. The chain recombines TRBV11-3 with TRBJ2-3, with D unclear. Germline V gene lookup returns CDR1 SGHNT and CDR2 YENEEA. Trimming removed 8 bases at V and 6 bases at J, with 12 bases between. CDR3 length: 12 amino acids. CDR3 sequence reads: CASAATQDTQYF. The DNA of the CDR3 is TGTGCCAGCGCGGCCACCCAGGATACGCAGTATTTT.

This sequence joins TRBV5-4 and TRBJ1-4; 10 bases line up with TRBD1. This CDR3 is 14 amino acids long. V shed 4 bases, J shed 5 bases, and the junction held 2 bases outside the gene matches. Germline V gene lookup returns CDR1 SGHNT and CDR2 YYREEE (reference sequence). Here the CDR3 DNA reads TGTGCCAGCAGCGAGGGACAGGGGAATGAAAAACTGTTTTTT. Protein product: CASSEGQGNEKLFF.

The gene calls are TRBV30 and TRBJ1-2; D not resolved. The CDR3 consists of 13 residues. CDR1 is GTSNPN, CDR2 SVGIG, per germline (reference sequence). The germline V and J ends were trimmed by 5 bases and 4 bases, with 14 bases remaining between them. The CDR3 loop reads CAWDPEEAYGYTF. CDR3 in DNA: TGTGCCTGGGATCCCGAAGAGGCCTATGGCTACACCTTC.

V gene TRBV4-2 combines with J gene TRBJ2-7; maybe TRBD2 (6 bases). The CDR3 sequence is 16 residues long. The V end was cut by 1 base, the J end by 0 bases, with 13 bases between. Per germline, CDR1 LGHNA and CDR2 YNFKEQ. CDR3 region: CASSQADRGISYEQYF. Written as DNA, the CDR3 is TGTGCCAGCAGCCAAGCGGATCGGGGGATCTCCTACGAGCAGTACTTC.

The rearrangement uses TRBV2 and TRBJ2-1, with D tentatively TRBD2 (6 bases). CDR1 and CDR2 from the germline V gene are SNHLY and FYNNEI. The CDR3 extends over 14 amino acids. With 5 bases removed from V and 8 bases from J, the gap between germline ends came to 16 bases. The DNA for the CDR3 is TGTGCCAGCAGTAGCATCGGGACTCCGGATGAGCAGTTCTTC. The encoded protein is CASSSIGTPDEQFF.

This chain links TRBV19 with TRBJ2-1; 12 nucleotides agree with TRBD2. CDR3 size: 14 residues. After removal of 5 bases from V and 10 bases from J, the junction contained 6 bases not matched to a gene. Per germline, CDR1 LNHDA and CDR2 SQIVND (reference sequence). The CDR3 sequence is CASSPTSGRGEQFF. For the CDR3, the DNA is TGTGCCAGTAGTCCGACTAGCGGGAGAGGGGAGCAGTTCTTC.

The chain carries TRBV7-6 and TRBJ2-3, with D possibly matching TRBD2 (6 bases). The CDR3 has 15 amino acids. Between the trimmed V and J ends, which lost 5 bases and 8 bases, there was a span of 20 bases. Germline V gene sequence: CDR1 SGHVS, CDR2 FNYEAQ. The CDR3 DNA is TGTGCCAGCAGCAAAAATTCACTAGCCCGTTCTACGCAGTATTTT. Translated, it gives CASSKNSLARSTQYF.

This chain links TRBV27 with TRBJ1-4, with a tentative D call TRBD1 (6 bases). Per germline, CDR1 MNHEY and CDR2 SMNVEV (reference sequence). Trimming took off 3 bases at V and 6 bases at J, with 11 bases between the two ends. This CDR3 has 14 residues. The CDR3 loop is CASSLRGRDEKLFF. DNA for the CDR3: TGTGCCAGCAGTTTGAGGGGGAGGGATGAAAAACTGTTTTTT.

This chain connects TRBV7-2 to TRBJ2-1, with D perhaps TRBD2 (6 bases). Germline CDR1 reads SGHTA; CDR2 reads FQGNSA. The V gene lost 5 bases and the J gene lost 11 bases, with 19 bases spanning the gap. CDR3 length: 14 amino acids. CDR3 sequence (DNA): TGTGCCAGCAGCCCCGCCGCGGGGCCTAATAAGCAGTTCTTC. This translates into CASSPAAGPNKQFF.

This clone was observed a single time. This rearrangement joins TRBV7-9 to TRBJ2-1, with D maybe TRBD1 (6 bases). In germline, CDR1 is SEHNR, CDR2 FQNEAQ (reference sequence). The CDR3 runs 14 residues. Trimming cost V 4 bases and J 3 bases, with 10 bases left between them. The DNA of the CDR3 is TGTGCCAGCAGCTCGGGACAATACTACAATGAGCAGTTCTTC. Residues: CASSSGQYYNEQFF.

In nucleotides, the CDR3 is TGTGCCAGCAGTTTCTCAGGGTTGATGGAGCCCCAGCATTTT. This translates into CASSFSGLMEPQHF. The chain couples TRBV27 to TRBJ1-5, with D perhaps matching TRBD1 (5 bases). This CDR3 is 14 amino acids long. Germline V gene lookup returns CDR1 MNHEY and CDR2 SMNVEV (reference sequence). Trimming stripped 3 bases from V and 8 bases from J, with 14 bases between.

The chain has TRBV7-2 and TRBJ2-1, with a tentative D call TRBD1 (5 bases). This CDR3 is 13 amino acids long. The V gene lost 5 bases and the J gene lost 9 bases, with 14 bases spanning the gap. CDR1 SGHTA and CDR2 FQGNSA come from the germline V gene. In DNA, the CDR3 is TGTGCCAGCAGCCAAGAGGTCCAGGGTGAGCAGTTCTTC. Its protein product is CASSQEVQGEQFF. Full variable domain (outside the CDR3, taken from reference TRBV7-2 and TRBJ2-1): GAGVSQSPSNKVTEKGKDVELRCDPISGHTALYWYRQSLGQGLEFLIYFQGNSAPDKSGLPSDRFSAERTGGSVSTLTIQRTQQEDSAVYLCASSQEVQGEQFFGPGTRLTVL.

This clone has just a few counts. The CDR3 loop reads CASSQNSAEQYF. Here the CDR3 DNA reads TGTGCCAGCAGCCAAAACAGTGCCGAGCAGTACTTC. The chain joins TRBV7-2 to TRBJ2-7; no clear D gene. The CDR3 sequence is 12 residues long. Trimming removed 5 bases at V and 6 bases at J, with 11 bases between. CDR1 and CDR2 (germline): SGHTA, FQGNSA.

The chain recombines TRBV5-5 with TRBJ2-1, with D possibly matching TRBD2 (5 bases). The V and J ends lost 0 bases and 8 bases respectively, with 6 bases between them. This CDR3 is built from 12 residues. The germline V gene has CDR1 SGHKS and CDR2 YYEKEE (reference sequence). The CDR3 loop reads CASSLAGDEQFF. The DNA of the CDR3 is TGTGCCAGCAGCTTGGCCGGGGATGAGCAGTTCTTC.

The CDR3 DNA sequence: TGCAGCGTTGAATGGGTAGCTGGTGAGCAGTACTTC. Amino acid sequence: CSVEWVAGEQYF. This chain joins TRBV29-1 and TRBJ2-7; no clear D. The length of the CDR3 is 12 residues. Germline lookup yields CDR1 SQVTM and CDR2 ANQGSEA. V was trimmed by 2 bases and J by 7 bases, leaving 12 bases between them.

This chain uses TRBV6-1 with TRBJ2-7; no clear D gene. Trimming shortened V by 3 bases and J by 2 bases, and 5 bases separated the two germline ends. Germline V CDR1 and CDR2: MNHNS, SASEGT. The CDR3 consists of 12 residues. The CDR3 reads CASSESAYEQYF. CDR3 nucleotide sequence: TGTGCCAGCAGTGAGTCCGCCTACGAGCAGTACTTC.

The chain combines TRBV14 with TRBJ1-1; TRBD1 agrees at 8 bases. In germline, CDR1 is SGHDN, CDR2 FVKESK. The CDR3 extends over 15 amino acids. J gave up 1 base and V 3 bases, and 4 bases lay outside the gene matches. CDR3 sequence (DNA): TGTGCCAGCAGCCAGAGGACAGGGCGGAACACTGAAGCTTTCTTT. Amino acid sequence: CASSQRTGRNTEAFF.

In its sample, this clone was seen once. The chain links TRBV9 to TRBJ2-1; D ambiguous. The CDR3 has 14 amino acids. CDR1 is SGDLS, CDR2 YYNGEE, per germline. Trimming removed 4 bases at V and 6 bases at J, with 14 bases between. The CDR3: CASSPYLARNEQFF. CDR3 in DNA: TGTGCCAGCAGCCCCTACCTTGCTCGCAATGAGCAGTTCTTC.

This sequence joins TRBV7-2 and TRBJ2-2; no reliable D call. CDR3 length: 14 amino acids. Trimming cost V 4 bases and J 6 bases, with 12 bases left between them. Germline lookup yields CDR1 SGHTA and CDR2 FQGNSA. CDR3 region: CASSSQRGAGELFF. The CDR3 DNA follows: TGTGCCAGCAGCTCCCAGCGTGGTGCCGGGGAGCTGTTTTTT.

The chain carries TRBV29-1 and TRBJ2-1; 14 bases are a match to TRBD2. Looked up from germline, CDR1 is SQVTM and CDR2 is ANQGSEA. The CDR3 has 20 amino acids. V shed 6 bases and J 1 base; nucleotides not matched to a gene: 17. This CDR3 is CSVRVTGTSGSLASYNEQFF. CDR3 nucleotides: TGCAGCGTCCGGGTGACCGGGACTAGCGGGAGCCTAGCGTCCTACAATGAGCAGTTCTTC.

The chain employs TRBV6-1 and TRBJ1-5; a possible D gene is TRBD1 (5 bases). Trimming took 2 bases from V and 1 from J, leaving 24 bases between them. Germline V gene data show CDR1 as MNHNS and CDR2 as SASEGT. CDR3 size: 20 residues. The CDR3 region is CASSENFGAFGVGSNQPQHF. CDR3 DNA sequence: TGTGCCAGCAGTGAAAATTTTGGGGCCTTCGGTGTAGGCAGCAATCAGCCCCAGCATTTT.

The sample holds one count of this clone. The J gene is TRBJ2-5, the V gene TRBV14, with D unresolved. The length of the CDR3 is 14 residues. Germline V gene lookup returns CDR1 SGHDN and CDR2 FVKESK. V lost 1 base and J lost 5, with 11 bases in between. The CDR3 loop reads CASSQASLGETQYF. As DNA, the CDR3 is TGTGCCAGCAGCCAAGCCAGCCTCGGGGAGACCCAGTACTTC. The full variable domain, with the rest looked up from reference TRBV14 and TRBJ2-5, is EAGVTQFPSHSVIEKGQTVTLRCDPISGHDNLYWYRRVMGKEIKFLLHFVKESKQDESGMPNNRFLAERTGGTYSTLKVQPAELEDSGVYFCASSQASLGETQYFGPGTRLLVL.

The chain joins TRBV7-9 to TRBJ2-3, with D possibly TRBD2 on 5 matching bases. Germline V gives CDR1 SEHNR, CDR2 FQNEAQ (reference sequence). This CDR3 is built from 16 residues. Trimming shortened V by 5 bases and J by 4 bases, and 19 bases separated the two germline ends. The CDR3 region is CASSRGSNNGADTQYF. CDR3 coding DNA: TGTGCCAGCAGCCGCGGGTCTAACAACGGGGCAGATACGCAGTATTTT.